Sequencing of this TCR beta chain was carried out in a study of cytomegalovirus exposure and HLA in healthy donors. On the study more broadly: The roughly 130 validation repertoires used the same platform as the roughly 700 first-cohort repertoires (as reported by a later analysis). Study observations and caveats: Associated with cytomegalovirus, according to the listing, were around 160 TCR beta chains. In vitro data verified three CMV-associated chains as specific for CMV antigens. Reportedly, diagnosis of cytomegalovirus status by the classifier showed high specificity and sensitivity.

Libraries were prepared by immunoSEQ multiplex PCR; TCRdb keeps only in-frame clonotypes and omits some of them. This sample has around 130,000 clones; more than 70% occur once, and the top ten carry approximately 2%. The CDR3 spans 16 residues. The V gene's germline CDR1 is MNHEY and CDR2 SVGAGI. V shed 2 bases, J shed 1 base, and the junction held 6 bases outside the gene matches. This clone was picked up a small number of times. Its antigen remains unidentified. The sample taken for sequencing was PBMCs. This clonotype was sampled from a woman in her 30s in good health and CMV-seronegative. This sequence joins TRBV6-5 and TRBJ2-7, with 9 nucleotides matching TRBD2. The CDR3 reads CASSYASAGGSYEQYF. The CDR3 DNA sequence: TGTGCCAGCAGTTACGCTAGCGCGGGAGGGTCCTACGAGCAGTACTTC.